This T cell receptor beta chain derives from a study of blood T cell repertoires in COVID-19. About the research overall: The United States, Italy and Spain were the sources of the acute and convalescent COVID-19 samples. T cells, B-cell-depleted T cells, or PBMCs supplied cDNA or gDNA.

In the original workflow: Quantification of nucleated cells was approximated via reference gene primer amplification. The repertoire was sequenced with immunoSEQ multiplex PCR; TCRdb's copy has only in-frame clones and lacks some. For V, J and clone size, that table is used; D and trimming come from the DNA. The table records fewer than 85,000 clones, 70% to 75% of them present only once. Germline V gives CDR1 SGDLS, CDR2 YYNGEE. V trimming: 3 bases; J trimming: 5 bases; junction bases outside the gene matches: 6. The CDR3 runs to 16 residues. The clonotype originates from a man between 60 and 70 years old with acute or convalescent COVID-19. The sequencing input was peripheral blood. This chain links TRBV9 with TRBJ2-1, with 12 nucleotides matching TRBD2. The CDR3 DNA follows: TGTGCCAGCAGCGCACAACTAGCGGGAGGTGACAATGAGCAGTTCTTC. Its translation is CASSAQLAGGDNEQFF.